The sequence of this T cell receptor (beta chain) was determined in a study of technical replicates of blood from four donors (dated by TCRdb to 2016 to 2017). Library preparation used the immunoSEQ multiplex PCR assay. In TCRdb, the immuneACCESS table is reduced to in-frame sequences with V and J assigned. These tables do not hold every clone; where another copy was compared, an unresolved V gene accounts for under half, and the others remain unexplained. The sample table holds some 81,000 clones, of which roughly nine tenths were seen once. About 0.25% of the sample belongs to the ten largest clones. The CDR3 holds 15 amino acids from the cysteine to the phenylalanine. Kept here is only the CDR3 DNA, which spans 45 bases and is read in frame from base 1. V is pared back by 0 bases and J by 3 bases, with 11 bases lying between the germline termini. In the germline V gene, CDR1 corresponds to MGHRA and CDR2 to YSYEKL.

In the case of this clone: Its specific antigen is unknown. No base quality information exists; no much larger clone differs at one position.

Sample: T cells isolated from PBMCs. This receptor was obtained from a human donor in good health. In this chain, TRBV4-1 is recombined with TRBJ1-2; TRBD1 is a possible D gene, resting on 5 matching bases. The CDR3 is CASSQDNAGYYGYTF. The sequenced DNA: TGCGCCAGCAGCCAAGACAATGCAGGGTACTATGGCTACACCTTC.